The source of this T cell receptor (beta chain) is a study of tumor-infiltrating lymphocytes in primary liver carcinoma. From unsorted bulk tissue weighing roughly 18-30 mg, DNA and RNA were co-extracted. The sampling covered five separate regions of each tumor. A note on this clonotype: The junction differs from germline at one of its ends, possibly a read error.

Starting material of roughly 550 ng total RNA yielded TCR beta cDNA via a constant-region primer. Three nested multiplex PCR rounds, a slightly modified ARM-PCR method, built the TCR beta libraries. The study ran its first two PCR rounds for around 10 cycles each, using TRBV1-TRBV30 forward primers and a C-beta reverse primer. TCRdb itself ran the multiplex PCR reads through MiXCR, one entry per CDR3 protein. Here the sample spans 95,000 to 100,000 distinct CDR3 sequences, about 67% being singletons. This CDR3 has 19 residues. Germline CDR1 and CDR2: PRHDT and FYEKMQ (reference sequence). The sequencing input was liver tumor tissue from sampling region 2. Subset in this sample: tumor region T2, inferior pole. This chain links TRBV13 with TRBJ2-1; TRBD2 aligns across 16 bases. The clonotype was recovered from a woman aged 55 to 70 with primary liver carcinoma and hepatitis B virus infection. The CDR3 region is CAGSPGLAGGPRSINERFF. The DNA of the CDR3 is TGTGCCGGCAGCCCGGGACTAGCGGGAGGGCCGAGAAGCATCAATGAGCGGTTCTTC.